This T cell receptor beta chain was profiled in a study of STAT3 mutations in large granular lymphocyte leukemia. Notes on this clone: Antigen: not known.

TCRbeta libraries averaged about 43,000 productive templates per sample. TCRdb's table, derived via immunoSEQ multiplex PCR, lists solely in-frame clones and lacks some. Among several thousand clones listed, roughly 87% were seen once. The study, taken as a whole, reports: Every T-LGLL patient had at least one immunodominant TCRbeta clonotype.

The CDR3 runs 14 residues. Trimming shortened V by 2 bases and J by 4 bases, and 8 bases separated the two germline ends. CDR1 is MNHEY, CDR2 SMNVEV, per germline (reference sequence). Sequencing input: PBMCs. This chain links TRBV27 with TRBJ1-4; D unresolved. The sequence came from a human donor with T large granular lymphocyte leukemia. Some clones in this sample may be carry-over from other donors' samples. The CDR3 is CASSLANVNEKLFF. The CDR3 DNA sequence: TGTGCCAGCAGTTTAGCCAACGTTAATGAAAAACTGTTTTTT.